This T cell receptor beta chain was identified during a study of radiation and T cells in renal cell carcinoma (dated by TCRdb to the early 2020s). Some background on the complete study: The samples were obtained from a clinical trial, where primary renal cell carcinomas were treated with 15 Gy stereotactic body radiation therapy and then removed by nephrectomy 4 weeks afterward. In total, about 50 samples underwent TCR beta sequencing: some 25 tumors plus 27 peripheral blood samples. Across all 55 or so samples, over 4,000,000 unique CDR3 nucleotide sequences encoding 2,658,974 unique CDR3 amino acid sequences were identified. What the authors observed across the whole study: Top tumor clonotypes rose in blood from baseline to 2 weeks post-radiation, then contracted by 4 weeks, suggesting transient expansion of tumor-resident clones. The single-armed trial design could not address effects of radiation dose or scheduling on the TCR repertoire. No pretreatment tumor biopsies were available, so the baseline intratumoral presence of clonotypes could not be determined. Changes in the blood repertoire were not tracked past 4 weeks after treatment.

The sample's time point label is to be understood as: blood 2 weeks post-SBRT. In the paper's terms, the treatment or condition label means: 15 Gy SBRT to primary tumor, nephrectomy 4 weeks later. To follow tumor-enriched clonotypes, peripheral blood was collected serially from radiation-treated patients at baseline and again at 2 weeks and 4 weeks after SBRT. Every patient's renal cell carcinoma showed clear cell pathology. Genomic DNA for TCR sequencing was prepared using the QIAamp DNA Blood Mini Kit (Qiagen). The analyses included only samples that passed all quality control checks. The germline V gene (reference sequence) yields LNHDA for CDR1 and SQIVND for CDR2. Trimming leaves V shorter by 7 bases and J shorter by 6 bases, with the junction holding 6 bases beyond the gene matches. The CDR3 holds 15 amino acids from the cysteine to the phenylalanine. Only the CDR3 portion is preserved as DNA: 45 bases, with reading frame beginning at the first base.

TCR beta libraries were generated from genomic DNA with the immunoSEQ kit, following the manufacturer's recommendations. For library preparation, a first multiplex PCR was performed with proprietary primers, followed by a second PCR in which unique barcodes were added, and bead cleanups were performed after each round. Each sample batch included a kit-provided positive control reaction and a negative control reaction. The final libraries were assessed on an Agilent 4200 TapeStation D1000 ScreenTape, pooled by volume, and quantified by qPCR. Sequencing was performed on an Illumina NextSeq500 using a MidOutput 150-cycle cartridge, with 156 Read1 cycles, 15 Index1 cycles, and the kit custom primers. The pooled library was loaded at about 0.98 pM, with an approximately 21% PhiX control spiked in. For the original study's pipeline: The vendor-processed data were analyzed in R, and a clonotype was defined as all T cells that share the same CDR3 nucleotide sequence. For clone abundance analyses, frequencies were normalized to the 10,000 most abundant clones per sample. Before analysis, public T cell clones were removed, and these numbered fewer than six per sample on average. A difference in abundance of at least 32-fold between compartments was used to define tumor-enriched and baseline blood-enriched clonotypes. A beta-binomial differential abundance model was applied to find clonotypes that expanded or contracted between blood time points. Tumor-blood repertoire similarity was measured with the Baroni-Urbani and Buser coefficient, and group comparisons used two-tailed Wilcoxon tests in R. This immuneACCESS table, as held by TCRdb, lists in-frame sequences with V and J called but not all clones. Of the missing ones, under half trace to an unresolved V gene in checked studies; the others have no known cause. That table furnishes V, J and clone size, whereas the DNA furnished D and trimming. The sample profile shows some 120,000 clones; over 75% of them were found once. The ten largest clones take up roughly 6.2% of the sample.

Comments on this clone: Its binding antigen is unknown. The input lacks base qualities; no much larger clone sits a single base away.

Specimen: blood, collected from a patient whose treatment included radiotherapy and nephrectomy. This chain is built from TRBV19 and TRBJ2-1; 13 middle bases align to TRBD2. This clonotype was sampled from a man aged 45-65 years with renal cell carcinoma. The nucleotide sequence is TGTGCCAGTATGCTCTGGACTAGCGGGAGCAATGAGCAGTTCTTC. This translates into CASMLWTSGSNEQFF. Here the CDR3 is joined to the reference TRBV19 and TRBJ2-1 genes, and the full variable domain is: DGGITQSPKYLFRKEGQNVTLSCEQNLNHDAMYWYRQDPGQGLRLIYYSQIVNDFQKGDIAEGYSVSREKKESFPLTVTSAQKNPTAFYLCASMLWTSGSNEQFFGPGTRLTVL.